Following are 31 T cell receptor beta chains from one sample sequenced in a study of early T cells in non-severe SARS-CoV-2 infection (dated by TCRdb to the early 2020s). Library generation was performed with 5' RACE. Sequencing took place on a NextSeq 500. The raw public data were reprocessed by TCRdb itself: fastp quality trimming at Q25, MiXCR clonotype calling, in-frame beta chains only. When rows share a CDR3 protein, they turn into one entry using the most common DNA and genes. This sample gives tens of thousands of distinct CDR3 sequences in total; around 16% of them show up just once. The biggest ten clones account for around 12% of the sample. The source material was whole blood. These receptors came from an adult who was a healthcare worker with PCR-confirmed SARS-CoV-2 infection or an uninfected control (not recorded which).

The chain employs TRBV7-2 and TRBJ2-3; no reliable D call. The V gene's germline CDR1 is SGHTA and CDR2 FQGNSA. V was pared by 1 base and J by 9 bases, with 8 bases between. This CDR3 is 12 amino acids long. CDR3 residues: CASSLDLGTQYF. For the CDR3, the DNA is TGTGCCAGCAGCTTAGATCTGGGGACGCAGTATTTT.

This clonotype occurred a few times. The rearrangement links TRBV6-2 or TRBV6-3 to TRBJ1-1, with no clear D. Germline CDR1 is MNHEY and CDR2 is SVGEGT. This CDR3 spans 14 amino acids. V lost 5 bases, J lost 0 bases, and 10 bases lay in between. The CDR3 bases are TGTGCCAGCAGTCAGAACCGGTTGAACACTGAAGCTTTCTTT. Encoded protein: CASSQNRLNTEAFF.

The rearrangement uses TRBV18 and TRBJ2-7, with D perhaps matching TRBD1 (6 bases). Trimming shortened V by 2 bases and J by 3 bases, and 14 bases separated the two germline ends. The germline V gene encodes CDR1 KGHSH and CDR2 LQKENI. This CDR3 has 15 residues. CDR3 region: CASSPSGTGYYEQYF. The CDR3 DNA sequence: TGTGCCAGCTCACCATCCGGAACAGGGTACTACGAGCAGTACTTC. The full variable domain, its missing parts supplied by reference TRBV18 and TRBJ2-7, is NAGVMQNPRHLVRRRGQEARLRCSPMKGHSHVYWYRQLPEEGLKFMVYLQKENIIDESGMPKERFSAEFPKEGPSILRIQQVVRGDSAAYFCASSPSGTGYYEQYFGPGTRLTVT.

This clonotype turned up a few times. V gene TRBV7-3 combines with J gene TRBJ1-6; TRBD1 agrees at 12 bases. V was clipped by 2 bases and J by 9 bases; unmatched bases: 2. This CDR3 comprises 15 residues. Germline V gene data show CDR1 as SGHTA and CDR2 as FQGTGA. The CDR3 region is CASSLVGQGASPLHF. Here the CDR3 DNA reads TGTGCCAGCAGCTTAGTGGGACAGGGGGCTTCACCCCTCCACTTT.

This clonotype was detected a few times. The chain combines TRBV11-3 with TRBJ1-6, with D unclear. Germline V gene sequence: CDR1 SGHNT, CDR2 YENEEA. Trimming left V 6 bases short and J 7 bases short, with 10 bases between. CDR3 length equals 13 residues. As DNA, the CDR3 is TGTGCCAGCAGTCCGGGAGAGAATTCACCCCTCCACTTT. This gives the protein CASSPGENSPLHF.

The DNA of the CDR3 is TGTGCCAGCAGTTTATCAACCGACTCCTACGAGCAGTACTTC. This translates into CASSLSTDSYEQYF. The chain has TRBV27 and TRBJ2-7; D gene ambiguous. Deletions cut 0 bases from V and 0 bases from J, with 6 bases between. This CDR3 has 14 amino acids. The germline gives CDR1 MNHEY, CDR2 SMNVEV (reference sequence).

The chain couples TRBV18 to TRBJ2-6; maybe TRBD2 (5 bases). V lost 0 bases and J 4 bases, leaving 7 bases between the germline ends. This CDR3 contains 15 residues. Per the germline V gene, CDR1 is KGHSH and CDR2 is LQKENI. The CDR3 is CASSPPVAGANVLTF. CDR3 sequence (DNA): TGTGCCAGCTCACCACCAGTAGCGGGGGCCAACGTCCTGACTTTC.

This chain uses TRBV19 with TRBJ2-1; TRBD1 agrees at 9 bases. This CDR3 comprises 14 residues. Germline lookup yields CDR1 LNHDA and CDR2 SQIVND (reference sequence). With V trimmed by 5 bases and J by 7 bases, 6 bases remained unmatched. This chain's CDR3 is CASSPGQGGNEQFF. CDR3 nucleotides: TGTGCCAGTAGTCCGGGACAGGGCGGGAATGAGCAGTTCTTC.

This clonotype was counted a few times. The chain carries TRBV11-2 and TRBJ1-1; no reliable D call. The CDR3 has 13 residues. V was cut by 3 bases and J by 4 bases, with 9 bases left in between. Germline CDR1 reads SGHAT; CDR2 reads FQNNGV. The CDR3 reads CASSFRGPTEAFF. The CDR3 bases are TGTGCCAGCAGCTTCCGAGGGCCCACTGAAGCTTTCTTT. Combining the CDR3 with reference TRBV11-2 and TRBJ1-1 gives the whole variable domain EAGVAQSPRYKIIEKRQSVAFWCNPISGHATLYWYQQILGQGPKLLIQFQNNGVVDDSQLPKDRFSAERLKGVDSTLKIQPAKLEDSAVYLCASSFRGPTEAFFGQGTRLTVV.

The rearrangement links TRBV28 to TRBJ2-5; 7 bases are a match to TRBD2. Losses at the gene ends were 1 base for V and 1 base for J; bases not matched to a gene: 6. Per the germline V gene, CDR1 is MDHEN and CDR2 is SYDVKM. The length of the CDR3 is 16 residues. The CDR3 is CASSLLWEGLQETQYF. The CDR3 DNA follows: TGTGCCAGCAGTTTATTGTGGGAGGGCCTCCAAGAGACCCAGTACTTC.

A few counts support this clonotype. The chain combines TRBV20-1 with TRBJ2-6, with TRBD1 as a possible D gene (5 bases). The length of the CDR3 is 14 residues. CDR1 and CDR2 from the germline V gene are DFQATT and SNEGSKA (reference sequence). The germline V and J ends were trimmed by 3 bases and 2 bases, with 8 bases remaining between them. The CDR3 DNA is TGCAGTGCTAGTCAGGGTACTGGGGCCAACGTCCTGACTTTC. Residues: CSASQGTGANVLTF.

This clonotype was seen a few times. The DNA is left out, because the CDR3 cannot be placed on it with certainty; the CDR3 is given as TCRdb lists it. This chain links TRBV6-4 with TRBJ2-1; TRBD1 reflects the table's D call only, with no check against the DNA. Inclusive of both ends, the CDR3 amounts to 14 amino acids. CDR1 MRHNA and CDR2 SNTAGT come from the germline V gene. The CDR3 loop reads CASRSAWGQGNTFF.

This clonotype came up a few times. The CDR3 protein is CASSLSTGQGTNYGYTF. The DNA for the CDR3 is TGCGCCAGCAGCTTGTCTACCGGACAGGGGACTAACTATGGCTACACCTTC. The V gene is TRBV5-1, the J gene TRBJ1-2; TRBD1 agrees at 9 bases. Germline CDR1 SGHRS, CDR2 YFSETQ. The J segment lost 0 bases and the V segment lost 1 base, leaving 7 bases of the junction unmatched. The CDR3 length is 17 residues.

This clonotype was recorded a few times. The chain combines TRBV3-1 with TRBJ1-1, with 7 positions matching TRBD1. Germline lookup yields CDR1 LGHDT and CDR2 YNNKEL (reference sequence). The CDR3 loop spans 15 amino acids. V lost 1 base and J lost 0; bases outside the gene matches: 2. CDR3 in amino acids: CASSQAGTVNTEAFF. For the CDR3, the DNA is TGTGCCAGCAGCCAAGCAGGGACAGTGAACACTGAAGCTTTCTTT.

The gene calls are TRBV10-3 and TRBJ2-1; 8 bases match TRBD2. V lost 1 base and J lost 4; bases outside the gene matches: 9. This CDR3 has 17 amino acids. CDR1 is ENHRY, CDR2 SYGVKD, per germline. As DNA, the CDR3 is TGTGCCATCAGTGAGTTCGGTAGCGGGACCTATTACAATGAGCAGTTCTTC. This translates into CAISEFGSGTYYNEQFF.

The gene calls are TRBV4-2 and TRBJ2-1; the D is unclear. This CDR3 spans 14 amino acids. The V end was cut by 8 bases, the J end by 7 bases, with 18 bases between. The germline V gene encodes CDR1 LGHNA and CDR2 YNFKEQ. The CDR3 nucleotides read TGTGCCAGCGGGCGTCTTGGGGTTGAGAATGAGCAGTTCTTC. This translates into CASGRLGVENEQFF.

This clonotype was counted a few times. The chain recombines TRBV28 with TRBJ1-1, with D possibly TRBD1 on 5 matching bases. Trimming removed 5 bases at V and 7 bases at J, with 14 bases between. This CDR3 region has 13 residues. The germline V gene encodes CDR1 MDHEN and CDR2 SYDVKM. The CDR3 loop reads CASSPPSRVEAFF. CDR3 sequence (DNA): TGTGCCAGCAGTCCCCCCTCCAGGGTTGAAGCTTTCTTT.

The rearrangement links TRBV10-3 to TRBJ1-1; D unclear. V dropped 3 bases and J dropped 6 bases, with 17 bases sitting between them. Germline V gene lookup returns CDR1 ENHRY and CDR2 SYGVKD. This CDR3 has 15 amino acids. The CDR3 DNA reads as TGTGCCATCAGTGATCCCGGAGGATGGAGTTCTGAAGCTTTCTTT. Translating gives CAISDPGGWSSEAFF.

The V and J genes are TRBV20-1 and TRBJ1-2; weak D call: TRBD1 (6 bases). CDR1 and CDR2 (germline): DFQATT, SNEGSKA (reference sequence). The CDR3 has 14 residues. Trimming pared 3 bases from V and 6 bases from J, leaving 17 bases between. CDR3 in DNA: TGCAGTGCTAGGGCCGACAGGACTGGGGATGGCTACACCTTC. The encoded protein is CSARADRTGDGYTF.

In its sample, this clonotype was seen a few times. CDR3 coding DNA: TGTGCCAGCAGCTTGGATAGGGCAGATACGCAGTATTTT. It encodes CASSLDRADTQYF. The gene calls are TRBV5-6 and TRBJ2-3; D gene unclear. Germline V gene data show CDR1 as SGHDT and CDR2 as YYEEEE. V lost 0 bases and J 4 bases, leaving 6 bases between the germline ends. The CDR3 consists of 13 residues.

This clonotype has just a few counts. The chain has TRBV19 and TRBJ2-3; no firm D call. CDR3 length equals 14 residues. Germline V gene lookup returns CDR1 LNHDA and CDR2 SQIVND (reference sequence). Trimming cost V 1 base and J 5 bases, with 10 bases left between them. The CDR3 bases are TGTGCCAGTAGTATAGGGCCCCTCGGAGATACGCAGTATTTT. This translates into CASSIGPLGDTQYF.

This clonotype was counted only a few times. The chain recombines TRBV4-3 with TRBJ2-7, with 10 nucleotides matching TRBD1. CDR3 length: 15 residues. Trimming removed 4 bases from V and 7 bases from J; junction bases left unmatched: 10. The germline gives CDR1 LGHNA, CDR2 YSLEER. In nucleotides, the CDR3 is TGCGCCAGCAGCCTGACGGACAGGGGGGTGGGGGAGCAGTACTTC. Translated: CASSLTDRGVGEQYF.

This clonotype turned up a few times. The chain is built from TRBV12-3 or TRBV12-4 and TRBJ2-7, with 10 positions matching TRBD1. The CDR3 is 15 residues long. Germline trimming cut 5 bases from V and 3 bases from J; bases unmatched to any gene: 7. CDR3 DNA sequence: TGTGCCAGCAGTCCGGGACAGGGGTCACGCTACGAGCAGTACTTC. Translated, it gives CASSPGQGSRYEQYF.

This chain uses TRBV4-1 with TRBJ2-3, with 9 bases that match TRBD2. CDR1 MGHRA and CDR2 YSYEKL come from the germline V gene. The CDR3 length is 19 residues. The V and J ends lost 1 base and 1 base, in that order; junction bases with no gene match: 12. For the CDR3, the DNA is TGCGCCAGCAGCCAAGGAGGCGGTATGGCGGGGGGGGGCACAGATACGCAGTATTTT. It is translated as CASSQGGGMAGGGTDTQYF.

The CDR3 DNA reads TGCAGCGGATCACAGGGTCGGCCCGCGAACACCGGGGAGCTGTTTTTT. Its protein product is CSGSQGRPANTGELFF. The gene calls are TRBV29-1 and TRBJ2-2; weak D call: TRBD1 (6 bases). Trimming shortened V by 7 bases and J by 0 bases, and 18 bases separated the two germline ends. Germline V gives CDR1 SQVTM, CDR2 ANQGSEA. The CDR3 consists of 16 residues.

This clonotype has just a few counts. The chain carries TRBV7-2 and TRBJ2-1; no clear D gene. CDR3 length equals 15 residues. CDR1 and CDR2 from the germline V gene are SGHTA and FQGNSA. V shed 5 bases and J shed 10 bases, with 21 bases lying between them. This CDR3 reads CASSPLTSWLQEQFF. CDR3 coding DNA: TGTGCCAGCAGCCCCCTCACGTCGTGGCTCCAAGAGCAGTTCTTC.

This clonotype has more than one count but fewer than ten. The chain employs TRBV7-2 and TRBJ2-7, with D uncertain. With 2 bases removed from V and 2 bases from J, the gap between germline ends came to 7 bases. The CDR3 is 13 amino acids. Per the germline V gene, CDR1 is SGHTA and CDR2 is FQGNSA. The CDR3 nucleotides read TGTGCCAGCAGCTTATACCGAACCTACGAGCAGTACTTC. It is translated as CASSLYRTYEQYF. Full variable domain (remainder filled in from reference TRBV7-2 and TRBJ2-7): GAGVSQSPSNKVTEKGKDVELRCDPISGHTALYWYRQSLGQGLEFLIYFQGNSAPDKSGLPSDRFSAERTGGSVSTLTIQRTQQEDSAVYLCASSLYRTYEQYFGPGTRLTVT.

V gene TRBV29-1 combines with J gene TRBJ2-5; D gene unclear. From germline, CDR1 is SQVTM and CDR2 ANQGSEA. The CDR3 has 13 amino acids. The V gene lost 0 bases and the J gene lost 6 bases, with 11 bases spanning the gap. In DNA, the CDR3 is TGCAGCGTTGAAGACTTTGGCCCACAGACCCAGTACTTC. This sequence encodes CSVEDFGPQTQYF. Supplemented by reference TRBV29-1 and TRBJ2-5, the full variable domain reads SAVISQKPSRDICQRGTSLTIQCQVDSQVTMMFWYRQQPGQSLTLIATANQGSEATYESGFVIDKFPISRPNLTFSTLTVSNMSPEDSSIYLCSVEDFGPQTQYFGPGTRLLVL.

The chain recombines TRBV28 with TRBJ1-1; D ambiguous. The germline gives CDR1 MDHEN, CDR2 SYDVKM. This CDR3 spans 10 amino acids. V was pared by 7 bases and J by 8 bases, with 8 bases between. The CDR3 DNA is TGTGCCAGCAAACACATAGAAGCTTTCTTT. It yields the protein CASKHIEAFF.

The chain combines TRBV27 with TRBJ1-4, with 10 nucleotides matching TRBD1. The CDR3 is made up of 16 amino acids. Germline V CDR1 and CDR2: MNHEY, SMNVEV (reference sequence). V shed 5 bases and J 5 bases; nucleotides not matched to a gene: 8. The CDR3 nucleotides are TGTGCCAGCAGTCACCGCCAGGGACAGGGGAATGAAAAACTGTTTTTT. It is translated as CASSHRQGQGNEKLFF.

The chain employs TRBV19 and TRBJ1-1, with D unclear. V was shortened by 3 bases and J by 0 bases, with 5 bases between the two germline ends. From germline, CDR1 is LNHDA and CDR2 SQIVND (reference sequence). The length of the CDR3 is 13 residues. CDR3 in amino acids: CASSITLNTEAFF. CDR3 sequence (DNA): TGTGCCAGTAGTATCACCCTGAACACTGAAGCTTTCTTT.